Below, 13 T cell receptor beta chains from the same sample are listed, as sequenced in a study of blood T cell repertoires in COVID-19. Data came from immunoSEQ multiplex PCR; TCRdb stores just in-frame clones and leaves some out. The sample gives about 480,000 clones, about 85% of which show up once; roughly 2% is in the top ten. Input material: PBMCs or T cells enriched from blood (not recorded which). The receptors stem from a woman younger than 35 with acute COVID-19.

This chain joins TRBV5-8 and TRBJ2-5; 9 nucleotides agree with TRBD1. Trimming removed 1 base from V and 4 bases from J; junction bases left unmatched: 2. From germline, CDR1 is SGHTS and CDR2 YDEGEE. This CDR3 has 14 residues. The CDR3 region has the DNA TGTGCCAGCAGCTTGATACAGGGGGCAGAGACCCAGTACTTC. This codes for CASSLIQGAETQYF.

The genes are TRBV3-1 (or the pseudogene TRBV3-2) and TRBJ2-7, with D perhaps matching TRBD2 (6 bases). Germline V CDR1 and CDR2: LGHDT, YNNKEL (reference sequence). Trimming stripped 4 bases from V and 4 bases from J, with 17 bases between. CDR3 length equals 15 residues. The CDR3 spells CASSPRRDFFYEQYF. Written as DNA, the CDR3 is TGTGCCAGCAGCCCCCGACGGGACTTTTTTTACGAGCAGTACTTC.

The table lists this clone with a few counts. This sequence joins TRBV11-2 and TRBJ2-7, with D possibly matching TRBD2 (6 bases). CDR1 and CDR2 from the germline V gene are SGHAT and FQNNGV. The CDR3 sequence is 12 residues long. V lost 0 bases, J lost 6 bases, and 6 bases lay in between. CDR3 bases: TGTGCCAGCAGCTTAGAAGCGGGCGAGCAGTACTTC. Residues: CASSLEAGEQYF.

The V and J genes are TRBV6-1 and TRBJ1-2, with no clear D. Germline V gives CDR1 MNHNS, CDR2 SASEGT. The CDR3 is 13 amino acids. Trimming shortened V by 1 base and J by 7 bases, and 10 bases separated the two germline ends. The CDR3 region has the DNA TGTGCCAGCAGTGAAGGGTCCTGGAGTGGCTACACCTTC. Protein: CASSEGSWSGYTF.

V usage is TRBV7-9 and J usage is TRBJ1-6; weak D call: TRBD1 (6 bases). V lost 5 bases and J lost 7, with 21 bases in between. The CDR3 has 17 residues. CDR1 is SEHNR, CDR2 FQNEAQ, per germline (reference sequence). The chain's CDR3 is CASSAPETGGRNSPLHF. As DNA, the CDR3 is TGTGCCAGCAGCGCCCCTGAGACGGGGGGCCGGAATTCACCCCTCCACTTT.

This chain links TRBV10-3 with TRBJ1-1; 9 bases are shared with TRBD1. V dropped 4 bases and J dropped 6; count of bases not matched to a gene: 6. CDR3 length: 14 residues. Germline loops: CDR1 ENHRY, CDR2 SYGVKD. The CDR3 here is CAISAGTGLAEAFF. The CDR3, as DNA: TGTGCCATCAGTGCCGGGACAGGGTTGGCTGAAGCTTTCTTT.

The chain employs TRBV7-9 and TRBJ2-4, with 12 bases aligning to TRBD2. V lost 0 bases to trimming and J lost 1 base; unmatched junction nucleotides: 7. In germline, CDR1 is SEHNR, CDR2 FQNEAQ (reference sequence). This CDR3 region has 19 residues. CDR3 DNA sequence: TGTGCCAGCAGCTTAGCGGGGACTAGCGGGCGCCTCGCCAAAAACATTCAGTACTTC. Its protein product is CASSLAGTSGRLAKNIQYF.

This clone was seen only a few times. The chain links TRBV19 to TRBJ2-7; D is uncertain. The CDR3 loop spans 14 amino acids. Germline lookup yields CDR1 LNHDA and CDR2 SQIVND (reference sequence). The V gene lost 2 bases and the J gene lost 0 bases, with 8 bases spanning the gap. In DNA, the CDR3 is TGTGCCAGTAGTATAAGGCAGGACTCCTACGAGCAGTACTTC. Its translation: CASSIRQDSYEQYF.

The chain combines TRBV11-2 with TRBJ1-1; D possibly corresponds to TRBD1 (6 bases). Trimming removed 1 base from V and 1 base from J, with 7 bases in between. Germline loops: CDR1 SGHAT, CDR2 FQNNGV. The CDR3 is made up of 14 amino acids. The CDR3 loop reads CASSLGTENTEAFF. In nucleotides, the CDR3 is TGTGCCAGCAGCTTAGGGACAGAGAACACTGAAGCTTTCTTT. The whole variable domain, filled in from reference TRBV11-2 and TRBJ1-1, reads EAGVAQSPRYKIIEKRQSVAFWCNPISGHATLYWYQQILGQGPKLLIQFQNNGVVDDSQLPKDRFSAERLKGVDSTLKIQPAKLEDSAVYLCASSLGTENTEAFFGQGTRLTVV.

The genes are TRBV11-1 and TRBJ2-5; the match to TRBD1 covers 7 bases. CDR3 length equals 14 residues. CDR1 is SGHAT and CDR2 is FQDESV in the germline V gene (reference sequence). V was pared by 4 bases and J by 2 bases, with 4 bases of the junction left unmatched. CDR3 in DNA: TGTGCCAGCAGCTCCTGGGACAGACAAGAGACCCAGTACTTC. Protein sequence: CASSSWDRQETQYF.

The V call is TRBV7-9, the J call TRBJ1-1, with TRBD1 identical over 9 bases. V shed 3 bases, J shed 5 bases, and the junction held 4 bases outside the gene matches. Germline values: CDR1 SEHNR, CDR2 FQNEAQ (reference sequence). This CDR3 has 14 amino acids. CDR3 coding DNA: TGTGCCAGCAGCTTTAGACAGGGGGGGACTGAAGCTTTCTTT. This translates into CASSFRQGGTEAFF.

The gene calls are TRBV11-2 and TRBJ2-7, with D unclear. Germline V CDR1 and CDR2: SGHAT, FQNNGV. The length of the CDR3 is 14 residues. V was cut by 1 base and J by 6 bases, with 13 bases left in between. The CDR3 protein is CASSLGIDNSEQYF. DNA of the CDR3: TGTGCCAGCAGCTTAGGGATCGACAATTCCGAGCAGTACTTC.

The chain is built from TRBV28 and TRBJ2-7; TRBD2 matches at 9 bases. Unmatched junction bases numbered 6, after V lost 9 bases and J lost 0 bases. CDR1 and CDR2 from the germline V gene are MDHEN and SYDVKM. This CDR3 comprises 14 residues. The CDR3 protein is CASMTSGSSYEQYF. The CDR3 coding sequence is TGTGCCAGTATGACTAGCGGTAGCTCCTACGAGCAGTACTTC.